This T cell receptor (beta chain) emerged from a study of control samples from healthy donors and cancer patients. Libraries were prepared by immunoSEQ multiplex PCR; TCRdb keeps only in-frame clonotypes and omits some of them. This sample has around 68,000 clones, with nearly 85% found just once. The clonotype comes from a man between 60 and 75 years old in good health. The sequencing input was blood.

The CDR3 is CAWSAGEPVRTGELFF. The DNA of the CDR3 is TGTGCCTGGAGCGCGGGAGAACCCGTTAGGACCGGGGAGCTGTTTTTT. The rearrangement links TRBV30 to TRBJ2-2; 7 positions match TRBD2. From germline, CDR1 is GTSNPN and CDR2 SVGIG (reference sequence). V dropped 3 bases and J dropped 5; count of bases not matched to a gene: 12. The CDR3 is 16 amino acids.